This passage covers 32 T cell receptor beta chains from one sample sequenced in a study of T cells in Graves' hyperthyroidism and ophthalmopathy. TCR beta CDR3 regions were amplified from RNA. HTBI primers were employed in a first-round RT-PCR of the TCR CDR3. TCRdb reanalysed the multiplex PCR reads using MiXCR and keeps one entry per CDR3 protein. This table has 300,000 to 450,000 distinct CDR3 sequences, approximately 15% appearing once. The sequencing sample was made of blood. All receptors come from a woman aged 25 to 45 with Graves' ophthalmopathy.

This clonotype was seen more than once but under ten times. The V call is TRBV5-6, the J call TRBJ2-6; D ambiguous. V lost 7 bases to trimming and J lost 0 bases, with 11 bases between them. From germline, CDR1 is SGHDT and CDR2 YYEEEE. There are 15 residues in the CDR3. CDR3 in DNA: TGTGCCAGCTCCTTTGAGCCCTCTGGGGCCAACGTCCTGACTTTC. This gives the protein CASSFEPSGANVLTF.

This clonotype has a handful of counts. The chain recombines TRBV7-2 with TRBJ2-3, with 7 bases fitting TRBD2. Germline lookup yields CDR1 SGHTA and CDR2 FQGNSA. V gave up 7 bases and J gave up 0 bases; unmatched junction bases: 7. The CDR3 has 15 amino acids. In DNA, the CDR3 is TGTGCCAGCAAGTCGATGCGGGGGAGCACAGATACGCAGTATTTT. Protein: CASKSMRGSTDTQYF.

This clonotype occurred many times. The chain combines TRBV3-1 with TRBJ1-6; 7 bases fit TRBD1. From germline, CDR1 is LGHDT and CDR2 YNNKEL (reference sequence). The length of the CDR3 is 17 residues. Trimming at V came to 1 base and at J to 5 bases, leaving 8 bases not matched to a gene. CDR3 DNA: TGTGCCAGCAGCCAAGGAGACGGAGGGGGCGATAATTCACCCCTCCACTTT. Its translation: CASSQGDGGGDNSPLHF. Full variable domain (remainder filled in from reference TRBV3-1 and TRBJ1-6): DTAVSQTPKYLVTQMGNDKSIKCEQNLGHDTMYWYKQDSKKFLKIMFSYNNKELIINETVPNRFSPKSPDKAHLNLHINSLELGDSAVYFCASSQGDGGGDNSPLHFGNGTRLTVT.

The genes are TRBV7-9 and TRBJ2-2, with D tentatively TRBD1 or TRBD2 (6 bases each). Trimming removed 4 bases at V and 1 base at J, with 13 bases between. The CDR3 extends over 16 amino acids. CDR1 is SEHNR and CDR2 is FQNEAQ in the germline V gene (reference sequence). Written as DNA, the CDR3 is TGTGCCAGCAGCTCCACGGGGGCTAGGAACACCGGGGAGCTGTTTTTT. Translated: CASSSTGARNTGELFF.

This clonotype came up many times. J is TRBJ2-7 and V is TRBV15; D is tentatively TRBD1 or TRBD2 (5 bases each). The CDR3 length is 18 residues. CDR1 and CDR2 (germline): LNHNV, YYDKDF (reference sequence). V lost 0 bases and J lost 2, with 20 bases in between. The CDR3 reads CATSRDPGTADSTYEQYF. As DNA, the CDR3 is TGTGCCACCAGCAGAGATCCTGGGACCGCCGATAGCACCTACGAGCAGTACTTC.

This clonotype was observed at least ten times. The chain combines TRBV29-1 with TRBJ2-1, with D perhaps TRBD1 (5 bases). CDR1 is SQVTM and CDR2 is ANQGSEA in the germline V gene. V was shortened by 0 bases and J by 8 bases, with 20 bases between the two germline ends. The CDR3 runs to 16 residues. CDR3 DNA: TGCAGCGTTGAAGATCCCCGGCGCCCGGACACCGATGAGCAGTTCTTC. This encodes CSVEDPRRPDTDEQFF.

This clonotype was counted ten times or more. The chain combines TRBV7-8 with TRBJ2-3; 9 bases are a match to TRBD2. The CDR3 consists of 16 residues. The V and J ends lost 2 bases and 3 bases, in that order; junction bases with no gene match: 6. CDR1 and CDR2 (germline): SGHVS, FQNEAQ. The CDR3 protein is CASSLSLAGATDTQYF. DNA of the CDR3: TGTGCCAGCAGCTTATCTTTAGCGGGGGCGACAGATACGCAGTATTTT.

Notes on this clonotype: No DNA is shown, since the ends of the CDR3 on it are uncertain; the CDR3 is the one TCRdb lists. J is TRBJ2-3 and V is TRBV7-2; TRBD1 was called by the table and not checked on the DNA. The CDR3 length is 22 residues, termini included. Looked up from germline, CDR1 is SGHTA and CDR2 is FQGNSA. The CDR3 is CASSFYICSGNSPGGNTDTQYF.

This clonotype was detected ten times or more. This sequence joins TRBV3-1 and TRBJ1-6, with a weak D call TRBD1 (5 bases). This CDR3 spans 19 amino acids. The V and J ends lost 1 base and 4 bases respectively, with 20 bases between them. Germline V CDR1 and CDR2: LGHDT, YNNKEL (reference sequence). The CDR3 is CASSQVVVRDPNYNSPLHF. The DNA of the CDR3 is TGTGCCAGCAGCCAAGTGGTGGTAAGGGACCCGAATTATAATTCACCCCTCCACTTT.

The chain joins TRBV5-4 to TRBJ1-1; 7 bases are a match to TRBD1. The CDR3 is made up of 17 amino acids. Germline CDR1 and CDR2: SGHNT and YYREEE (reference sequence). Trimming at V came to 1 base and at J to 4 bases, leaving 13 bases not matched to a gene. The CDR3 sequence is CASSLSAGTDPTTEAFF. In DNA form, the CDR3 reads TGTGCCAGCAGCTTGTCCGCCGGGACAGACCCCACCACTGAAGCTTTCTTT.

At least ten counts were recorded for this clonotype. The J gene is TRBJ1-4, the V gene TRBV4-2; tentative D call: TRBD1 (6 bases). V was pared by 1 base and J by 5 bases, with 8 bases between. Looked up from germline, CDR1 is LGHNA and CDR2 is YNFKEQ. CDR3 size: 14 residues. This CDR3 is CASSQGTANEKLFF. CDR3 nucleotides: TGTGCCAGCAGCCAAGGGACAGCAAATGAAAAACTGTTTTTT.

This clonotype was seen a handful of times. This chain links TRBV12-3 or TRBV12-4 with TRBJ1-5, with TRBD1 as a possible D gene (5 bases). The V end lost 6 bases, the J end lost 6 bases, and 9 bases lay between the germline ends. CDR3 length: 12 amino acids. CDR3: CASRRGSQPQHF. The CDR3 nucleotides are TGTGCCAGCAGAAGGGGTTCTCAGCCCCAGCATTTT.

The chain carries TRBV19 and TRBJ1-5; a weak D match, TRBD1 (6 bases). V was clipped by 2 bases and J by 5 bases, with 10 bases between them. This CDR3 has 14 amino acids. From germline, CDR1 is LNHDA and CDR2 SQIVND (reference sequence). For the CDR3, the DNA is TGTGCCAGTAGTATATGGGGGGCTGATCAGCCCCAGCATTTT. Residues: CASSIWGADQPQHF.

This clonotype has more than one count but fewer than ten. The J gene is TRBJ2-1, the V gene TRBV7-9; 7 bases are a match to TRBD1. Germline V gives CDR1 SEHNR, CDR2 FQNEAQ (reference sequence). This CDR3 is 19 amino acids long. Trimming removed 4 bases from V and 6 bases from J; junction bases left unmatched: 21. CDR3 DNA: TGTGCCAGCAGCTCTTCCACCGGGACAGACGATTTAATTTTCAATGAGCAGTTCTTC. Protein sequence: CASSSSTGTDDLIFNEQFF.

This clonotype was counted ten times or more. The chain joins TRBV27 to TRBJ2-1, with 9 bases fitting TRBD1. V lost 6 bases, J lost 9 bases, and 6 bases stayed unmatched. This CDR3 spans 13 amino acids. The V gene's germline CDR1 is MNHEY and CDR2 SMNVEV (reference sequence). This CDR3 is CASRETGGGEQFF. CDR3 DNA: TGTGCCAGCAGAGAAACAGGGGGCGGTGAGCAGTTCTTC.

This clonotype was observed a handful of times. J is TRBJ2-7 and V is TRBV3-1; possible D gene TRBD1, 6 bases. The CDR3 is 15 residues long. V dropped 0 bases and J dropped 6 bases, with 15 bases sitting between them. The germline CDR1 and CDR2 sequences are LGHDT and YNNKEL (reference sequence). CDR3 loop: CASSQDARGRPEQYF. In DNA form, the CDR3 reads TGTGCCAGCAGCCAAGACGCCAGGGGAAGGCCCGAGCAGTACTTC.

There are a few counts of this clonotype. The chain carries TRBV4-2 and TRBJ1-2, with 9 nucleotides matching TRBD1. The ends lost 4 bases at V and 2 bases at J; junction bases unmatched: 5. The germline V gene encodes CDR1 LGHNA and CDR2 YNFKEQ. This CDR3 has 15 residues. CDR3 loop: CASSPRGQGNYGYTF. The CDR3 DNA is TGTGCCAGCAGCCCCCGAGGACAGGGGAACTATGGCTACACCTTC.

This clonotype was recorded a few times. J is TRBJ2-7 and V is TRBV14; D may be TRBD1 (5 bases). Between the trimmed V and J ends, which lost 2 bases and 3 bases, there was a span of 11 bases. The CDR3 runs to 14 residues. Per the germline V gene, CDR1 is SGHDN and CDR2 is FVKESK. CDR3 loop: CASSQHARDYEQYF. The CDR3 nucleotides are TGTGCCAGCAGCCAACATGCCAGGGACTACGAGCAGTACTTC.

This clonotype was detected only a few times. The chain couples TRBV27 to TRBJ1-1, with D hard to call. Between the trimmed V and J ends, which lost 1 base and 4 bases, there was a span of 16 bases. CDR1 MNHEY and CDR2 SMNVEV come from the germline V gene (reference sequence). The CDR3 is made up of 16 amino acids. The CDR3 loop is CASSLFVGPPFTEAFF. Here the CDR3 DNA reads TGTGCCAGCAGTTTATTTGTGGGTCCTCCATTCACTGAAGCTTTCTTT.

The sample holds a few counts of this clonotype. The chain combines TRBV27 with TRBJ1-3; 8 nucleotides match TRBD1. This CDR3 region has 19 residues. With V trimmed by 5 bases and J by 0 bases, 15 bases remained unmatched. Germline lookup yields CDR1 MNHEY and CDR2 SMNVEV (reference sequence). The CDR3 here is CASSAPPGTGQHSGNTIYF. For the CDR3, the DNA is TGTGCCAGCAGTGCCCCCCCCGGGACAGGCCAACACTCTGGAAACACCATATATTTT.

This clonotype was observed many times. Here the CDR3 DNA reads TGTGCCAGCAGTGTCGACGAGAGGGGGTTTGGTCAGCCCCAGCATTTT. Protein: CASSVDERGFGQPQHF. V and J are TRBV9 and TRBJ1-5, with D possibly being TRBD1 (6 bases). Trimming removed 5 bases at V and 6 bases at J, with 21 bases between. The CDR3 is 16 amino acids. CDR1 and CDR2 from the germline V gene are SGDLS and YYNGEE.

This chain uses TRBV6-5 with TRBJ1-2; D perhaps matches TRBD1 (6 bases). CDR1 MNHEY and CDR2 SVGAGI come from the germline V gene. This CDR3 is built from 13 residues. Trimming removed 7 bases at V and 3 bases at J, with 12 bases between. CDR3 protein: CASKLTGDYGYTF. In DNA form, the CDR3 reads TGTGCCAGCAAGTTGACAGGAGACTATGGCTACACCTTC.

This chain links TRBV27 with TRBJ2-6; D gene uncertain. Germline V gives CDR1 MNHEY, CDR2 SMNVEV (reference sequence). The V and J ends lost 3 bases and 0 bases respectively, with 6 bases between them. CDR3 size: 15 residues. The CDR3 protein is CASSFVFSGANVLTF. In DNA, the CDR3 is TGTGCCAGCAGTTTTGTCTTCTCTGGGGCCAACGTCCTGACTTTC.

This clonotype has more than one count but fewer than ten. This rearrangement joins TRBV6-1 to TRBJ1-4; D possibly corresponds to TRBD1 (6 bases). There are 14 residues in the CDR3. V lost 2 bases and J 6 bases, leaving 10 bases between the germline ends. Germline CDR1 is MNHNS and CDR2 is SASEGT. CDR3: CASSEIQGYEKLFF. The CDR3 DNA sequence: TGTGCCAGCAGTGAAATACAGGGTTATGAAAAACTGTTTTTT.

The rearrangement joins TRBV28 to TRBJ2-7; 9 bases match TRBD1. The CDR3 runs to 14 residues. Trimming removed 3 bases from V and 4 bases from J; junction bases left unmatched: 4. Germline CDR1 and CDR2: MDHEN and SYDVKM. Here the CDR3 DNA reads TGTGCCAGCAGTTTTTTGGACAGGGGATACGAGCAGTACTTC. Translation gives CASSFLDRGYEQYF. Based on the CDR3 plus reference TRBV28 and TRBJ2-7, the full variable domain is DVKVTQSSRYLVKRTGEKVFLECVQDMDHENMFWYRQDPGLGLRLIYFSYDVKMKEKGDIPEGYSVSREKKERFSLILESASTNQTSMYLCASSFLDRGYEQYFGPGTRLTVT.

This clonotype was counted at least ten times. This chain connects TRBV24-1 to TRBJ2-3; no clear D. Germline lookup yields CDR1 KGHDR and CDR2 SFDVKD. V was cut by 1 base and J by 2 bases, with 6 bases left in between. The CDR3 has 14 amino acids. The CDR3 protein is CATSDLSPTDTQYF. The CDR3, as DNA: TGTGCCACCAGTGATTTATCCCCCACAGATACGCAGTATTTT.

The rearrangement links TRBV7-9 to TRBJ1-1, with TRBD1 matching over 8 bases. V shed 8 bases, J shed 2 bases, and the junction held 1 base outside the gene matches. Germline CDR1 reads SEHNR; CDR2 reads FQNEAQ (reference sequence). This CDR3 contains 12 residues. The CDR3 region is CASDRGNTEAFF. CDR3 nucleotides: TGTGCCAGCGACAGGGGAAACACTGAAGCTTTCTTT.

This clonotype was detected many times. The chain carries TRBV4-2 and TRBJ2-3, with unresolved D. V was trimmed by 2 bases and J by 2 bases, leaving 11 bases between them. CDR1 is LGHNA and CDR2 is YNFKEQ in the germline V gene. This CDR3 has 15 residues. DNA for the CDR3: TGTGCCAGCAGCCAATCCGGGCAAAACACAGATACGCAGTATTTT. Amino acids: CASSQSGQNTDTQYF.

The gene calls are TRBV7-9 and TRBJ1-4; D gene unclear. CDR1 SEHNR and CDR2 FQNEAQ come from the germline V gene (reference sequence). The CDR3 extends over 16 amino acids. The V end was cut by 6 bases, the J end by 0 bases, with 14 bases between. This chain's CDR3 is CASRDERPATNEKLFF. The DNA for the CDR3 is TGTGCCAGCAGGGATGAAAGACCGGCAACTAATGAAAAACTGTTTTTT.

This clonotype turned up a few times. This sequence joins TRBV6-1 and TRBJ2-5, with 12 bases matching TRBD2. This CDR3 region has 17 residues. V was pared by 4 bases and J by 1 base, with 7 bases of the junction left unmatched. Germline values: CDR1 MNHNS, CDR2 SASEGT. The CDR3 reads CASSGLPGLAGQETQYF. In DNA form, the CDR3 reads TGTGCCAGCAGTGGACTCCCGGGACTAGCGGGCCAAGAGACCCAGTACTTC.

This clonotype was seen repeatedly, ten times or more. The J gene is TRBJ1-3, the V gene TRBV28; D unresolved. Trimming stripped 2 bases from V and 4 bases from J, with 9 bases between. Germline CDR1 and CDR2: MDHEN and SYDVKM. The CDR3 consists of 14 residues. The CDR3 loop reads CASSLGGFGNTIYF. CDR3 nucleotide sequence: TGTGCCAGCAGTTTAGGCGGGTTCGGAAACACCATATATTTT.

This clonotype was recorded many times. This rearrangement joins TRBV28 to TRBJ1-2; D remains unclear. There are 14 residues in the CDR3. Germline V gives CDR1 MDHEN, CDR2 SYDVKM. Trimming left V 5 bases short and J 4 bases short, with 14 bases between. The CDR3 loop reads CASSPWTERYGYTF. CDR3 coding DNA: TGTGCCAGCAGTCCGTGGACTGAGCGCTATGGCTACACCTTC.